The 8 T cell receptor beta chains presented below share a single source sample, sequenced in a study of cytomegalovirus exposure and HLA in healthy donors. The primer mix had 60 Vbeta and 13 Jbeta primers. Repertoires were generated with immunoSEQ multiplex PCR, while TCRdb's copy carries only in-frame clones and drops some. In the table there are some 150,000 clones, over 60% of which are singletons. The sample comprised PBMCs. These receptors came from a man aged 40-50 years in good health and CMV-seronegative.

The CDR3 loop is CASSVESRATGEQFF. The DNA of the CDR3 is TGTGCCAGCAGCGTAGAGTCTAGAGCGACAGGTGAGCAGTTCTTC. The chain has TRBV9 and TRBJ2-1, with TRBD1 as a possible D gene (6 bases). The CDR3 contains 15 residues. V gave up 0 bases and J gave up 9 bases, with 16 bases separating them. Germline CDR1 reads SGDLS; CDR2 reads YYNGEE.

The chain employs TRBV27 and TRBJ1-6, with TRBD1 matching over 7 bases. Germline loops: CDR1 MNHEY, CDR2 SMNVEV (reference sequence). Germline trimming cut 4 bases from V and 7 bases from J; bases unmatched to any gene: 1. The CDR3 extends over 13 amino acids. The CDR3 here is CASSYRGNSPLHF. CDR3 coding DNA: TGTGCCAGCAGTTACAGGGGCAATTCACCCCTCCACTTT.

With regard to this clone: The same CDR3 also results from other DNA sequences found in this sample. The CDR3: CASSGDRGTYGYTF. DNA of the CDR3: TGTGCCAGCTCAGGGGACAGGGGCACCTATGGCTACACCTTC. J is TRBJ1-2 and V is TRBV18; TRBD1 aligns across 10 bases. V dropped 5 bases and J dropped 4; count of bases not matched to a gene: 4. From germline, CDR1 is KGHSH and CDR2 LQKENI. CDR3 length: 14 residues.

The chain has TRBV5-6 and TRBJ2-1, with 9 bases aligning to TRBD1. The germline CDR1 and CDR2 sequences are SGHDT and YYEEEE. CDR3 size: 17 residues. With 4 bases clipped from V and 2 bases from J, the junction kept 10 bases outside the gene matches. The CDR3 sequence is CASSPMLTGGPYNEQFF. The CDR3 bases are TGTGCCAGCAGCCCGATGCTGACAGGGGGGCCCTACAATGAGCAGTTCTTC.

This chain links TRBV29-1 with TRBJ2-7; D gene unclear. CDR1 is SQVTM, CDR2 ANQGSEA, per germline. This CDR3 is built from 11 residues. Trimming shortened V by 1 base and J by 4 bases, and 5 bases separated the two germline ends. In DNA, the CDR3 is TGCAGCGTTGAAGTTACTTACGAGCAGTACTTC. Translated: CSVEVTYEQYF.

This clone was counted only a few times. This CDR3 is CASSVEDRGSREYF. The CDR3 DNA reads TGTGCCAGCAGCGTAGAGGACAGGGGGAGTCGTGAGTACTTC. The chain joins TRBV9 to TRBJ2-5; 10 nucleotides align to TRBD1. After removal of 0 bases from V and 12 bases from J, the junction contained 8 bases not matched to a gene. Per the germline V gene, CDR1 is SGDLS and CDR2 is YYNGEE. The CDR3 loop spans 14 amino acids. The full variable domain, in which reference TRBV9 and TRBJ2-5 provide the parts outside the CDR3, is DSGVTQTPKHLITATGQRVTLRCSPRSGDLSVYWYQQSLDQGLQFLIQYYNGEERAKGNILERFSAQQFPDLHSELNLSSLELGDSALYFCASSVEDRGSREYFGPGTRLLVL.

The chain recombines TRBV28 with TRBJ1-4; TRBD1 matches at 7 bases. The germline V gene encodes CDR1 MDHEN and CDR2 SYDVKM. The CDR3 loop spans 14 amino acids. Trimming at V came to 6 bases and at J to 5 bases, leaving 6 bases not matched to a gene. CDR3 region: CASSIGTANEKLFF. The CDR3 DNA is TGTGCCAGCAGCATCGGGACAGCCAATGAAAAACTGTTTTTT. Complete variable domain (other parts from reference TRBV28 and TRBJ1-4): DVKVTQSSRYLVKRTGEKVFLECVQDMDHENMFWYRQDPGLGLRLIYFSYDVKMKEKGDIPEGYSVSREKKERFSLILESASTNQTSMYLCASSIGTANEKLFFGSGTQLSVL.

Remarks on this clone: At one boundary the junction diverges from the germline segment, which might be a read error. CDR3 in DNA: TGTGCCAGCACCTGGGGGGGGACAGGGGTTCAGCCCCAGAATTTT. It is translated as CASTWGGTGVQPQNF. The J gene is TRBJ1-5, the V gene TRBV6-1, with TRBD1 matching 10 bases. CDR3 length: 15 amino acids. The germline V gene has CDR1 MNHNS and CDR2 SASEGT.